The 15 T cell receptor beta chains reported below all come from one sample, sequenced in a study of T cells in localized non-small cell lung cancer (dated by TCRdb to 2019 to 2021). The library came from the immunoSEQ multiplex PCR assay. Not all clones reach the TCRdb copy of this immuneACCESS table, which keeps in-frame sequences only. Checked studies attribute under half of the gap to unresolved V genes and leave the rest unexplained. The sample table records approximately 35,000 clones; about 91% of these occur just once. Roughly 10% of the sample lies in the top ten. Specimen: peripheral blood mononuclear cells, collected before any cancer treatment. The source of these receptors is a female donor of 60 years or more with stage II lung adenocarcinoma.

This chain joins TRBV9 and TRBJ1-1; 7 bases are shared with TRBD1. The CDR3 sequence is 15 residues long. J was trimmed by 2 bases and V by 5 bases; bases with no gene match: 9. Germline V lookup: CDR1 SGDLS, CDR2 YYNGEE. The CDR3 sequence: CASSGDSRANTEAFF. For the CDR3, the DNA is TGTGCCAGCAGTGGGGACAGTAGGGCCAACACTGAAGCTTTCTTT.

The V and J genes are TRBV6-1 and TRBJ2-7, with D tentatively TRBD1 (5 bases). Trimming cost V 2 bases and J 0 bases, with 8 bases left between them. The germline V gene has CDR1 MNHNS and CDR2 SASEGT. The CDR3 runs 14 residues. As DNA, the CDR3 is TGTGCCAGCAGTGAATTAGGGGTCTCCTACGAGCAGTACTTC. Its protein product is CASSELGVSYEQYF.

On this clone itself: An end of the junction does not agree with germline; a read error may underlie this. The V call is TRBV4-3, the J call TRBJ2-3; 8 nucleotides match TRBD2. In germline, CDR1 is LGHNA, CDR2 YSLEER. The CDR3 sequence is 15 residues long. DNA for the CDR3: TGCGCCAGCCGCCAGGAACTAGCGGCCACAGATACGCAGTATTTT. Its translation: CASRQELAATDTQYF.

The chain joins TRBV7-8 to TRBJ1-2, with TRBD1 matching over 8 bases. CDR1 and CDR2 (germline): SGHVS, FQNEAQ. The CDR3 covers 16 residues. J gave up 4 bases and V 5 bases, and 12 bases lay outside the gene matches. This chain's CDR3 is CASSPTRTGNSYGYTF. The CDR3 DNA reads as TGTGCCAGCAGCCCCACCCGGACAGGGAATAGCTATGGCTACACCTTC.

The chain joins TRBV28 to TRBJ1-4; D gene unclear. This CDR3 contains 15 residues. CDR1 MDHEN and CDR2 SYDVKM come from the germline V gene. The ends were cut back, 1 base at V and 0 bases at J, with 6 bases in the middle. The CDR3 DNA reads TGTGCCAGCAGTTTATCGGGCCCAACTAATGAAAAACTGTTTTTT. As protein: CASSLSGPTNEKLFF.

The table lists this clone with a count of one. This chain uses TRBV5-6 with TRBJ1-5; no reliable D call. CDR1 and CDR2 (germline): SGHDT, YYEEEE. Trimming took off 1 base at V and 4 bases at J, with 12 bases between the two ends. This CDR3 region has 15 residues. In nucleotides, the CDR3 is TGTGCCAGCAGCTTGCGGACTCGGGTAAATCAGCCCCAGCATTTT. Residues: CASSLRTRVNQPQHF.

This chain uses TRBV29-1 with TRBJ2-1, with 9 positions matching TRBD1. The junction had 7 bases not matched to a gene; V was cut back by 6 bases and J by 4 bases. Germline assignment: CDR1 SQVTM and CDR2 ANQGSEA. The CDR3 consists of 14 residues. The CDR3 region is CSVADRGWYNEQFF. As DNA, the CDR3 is TGCAGCGTAGCTGACAGGGGGTGGTACAATGAGCAGTTCTTC.

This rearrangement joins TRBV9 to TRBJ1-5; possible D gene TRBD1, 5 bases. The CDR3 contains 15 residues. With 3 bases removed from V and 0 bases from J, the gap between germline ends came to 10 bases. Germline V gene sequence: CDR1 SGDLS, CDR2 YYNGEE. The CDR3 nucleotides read TGTGCCAGCAGCGCCGGACAAATTAGCAATCAGCCCCAGCATTTT. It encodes CASSAGQISNQPQHF.

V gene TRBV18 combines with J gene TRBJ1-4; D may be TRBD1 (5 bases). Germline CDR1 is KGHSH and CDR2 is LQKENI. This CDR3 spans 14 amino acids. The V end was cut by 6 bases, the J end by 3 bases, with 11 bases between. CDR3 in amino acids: CASSPGYPNEKLFF. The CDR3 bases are TGTGCCAGCTCTCCAGGGTATCCTAATGAAAAACTGTTTTTT.

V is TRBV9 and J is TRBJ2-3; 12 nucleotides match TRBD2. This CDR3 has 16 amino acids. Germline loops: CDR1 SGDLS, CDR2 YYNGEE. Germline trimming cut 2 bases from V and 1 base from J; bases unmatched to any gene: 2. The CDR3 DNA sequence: TGTGCCAGCAGCGTGACTAGCGGGAGTGGCACAGATACGCAGTATTTT. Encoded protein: CASSVTSGSGTDTQYF.

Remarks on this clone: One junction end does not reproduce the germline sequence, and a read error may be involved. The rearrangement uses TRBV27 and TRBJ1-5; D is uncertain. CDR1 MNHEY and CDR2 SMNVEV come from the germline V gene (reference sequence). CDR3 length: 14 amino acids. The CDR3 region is CASRFRREDQPQHF. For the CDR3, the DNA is TGTGCCAGCCGTTTTAGGCGGGAGGATCAGCCCCAGCATTTT.

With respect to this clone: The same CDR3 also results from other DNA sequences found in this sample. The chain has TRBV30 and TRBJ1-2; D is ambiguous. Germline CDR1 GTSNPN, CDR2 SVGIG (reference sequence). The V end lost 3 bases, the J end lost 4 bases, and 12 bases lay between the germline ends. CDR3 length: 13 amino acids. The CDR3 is CAWSRTDSYGYTF. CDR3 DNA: TGTGCCTGGAGCCGGACCGACTCCTATGGCTACACCTTC.

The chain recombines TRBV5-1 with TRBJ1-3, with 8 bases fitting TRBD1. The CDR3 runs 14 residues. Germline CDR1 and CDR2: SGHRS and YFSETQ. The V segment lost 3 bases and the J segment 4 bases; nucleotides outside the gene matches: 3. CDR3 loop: CASSSTGVGNTIYF. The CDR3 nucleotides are TGCGCCAGCAGCTCGACAGGGGTCGGAAACACCATATATTTT.

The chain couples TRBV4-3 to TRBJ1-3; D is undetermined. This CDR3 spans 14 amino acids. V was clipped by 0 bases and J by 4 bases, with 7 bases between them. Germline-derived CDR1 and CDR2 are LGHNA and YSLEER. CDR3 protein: CASSQDMAGNTIYF. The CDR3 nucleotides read TGCGCCAGCAGCCAAGATATGGCCGGAAACACCATATATTTT.

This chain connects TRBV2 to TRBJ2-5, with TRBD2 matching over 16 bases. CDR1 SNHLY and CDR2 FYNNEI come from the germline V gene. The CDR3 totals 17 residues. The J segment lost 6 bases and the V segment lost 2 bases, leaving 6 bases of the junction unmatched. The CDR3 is CASSEMAGLAGGKTQYF. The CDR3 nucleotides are TGTGCCAGCAGTGAAATGGCGGGACTAGCGGGAGGGAAGACCCAGTACTTC.